This TCR beta chain was found in a study of molecular identifiers for immune sequencing clone quantification. Looking at the study overall: Replicate experiments took RNA from about 21,000 or 97,000 naive CD8 cells, divided it five ways and sequenced four. Study outcomes and limitations: A shared barcode on identical TCR molecules could lead to underestimated sizes for highly expanded clones.

Germline V gene sequence: CDR1 SGHAT, CDR2 FQNNGV. V dropped 5 bases and J dropped 5; count of bases not matched to a gene: 16. This CDR3 has 17 residues. Comment on this clonotype: Its antigen remains unknown.

Using 10%, 30% or 50% RNA, naive CD8 libraries were derived from approximately 20,000 to 1,000,000 sorted cells. Previously reported methods and listed TCR primers produced the bulk TCR libraries. TCRdb re-analysed the PCR reads in MiXCR, keeping a single row per CDR3 protein. The repertoire holds hundreds of thousands of distinct CDR3 sequences, 25% seen once, with 0.78% in the top ten. This receptor was taken from a human donor in good health. Some libraries in this study had Jurkat cell RNA spiked in. Sequenced sample: naive CD8+ T cells from blood, with Jurkat cell RNA spiked in. Subset here: FACS-sorted CD8+CD4-CCR7+CD45RA+ naive T cells. The genes are TRBV11-2 and TRBJ2-3; 7 positions match TRBD2. The CDR3 sequence: CASSPVGTTSPKDTQYF. For the CDR3, the DNA is TGTGCCAGCAGCCCCGTCGGGACTACCAGCCCCAAAGATACGCAGTATTTT.